This T cell receptor beta chain derives from a study of blood T cell repertoires in COVID-19. As for the study in general: Sites across the United States, Italy and Spain contributed samples from acute and convalescent COVID-19. Sources were T cells, B-cell-depleted T cells, or PBMCs; the material itself was cDNA or gDNA.

J was trimmed by 4 bases and V by 3 bases; bases with no gene match: 7. The CDR3 loop spans 17 amino acids. From germline, CDR1 is SGHTA and CDR2 FQGNSA. Per the study methods: Nucleated cell number was recorded as an estimate derived from reference gene primer amplification. The repertoire was sequenced with immunoSEQ multiplex PCR; TCRdb's copy has only in-frame clones and lacks some. Clone size and the V and J calls come from that table; the DNA yielded D and trimming. The sample includes some 70,000 clones, approximately 83% of them seen just once. This receptor was obtained from a man older than 75 with acute or convalescent COVID-19. The chain has TRBV7-2 and TRBJ2-5, with TRBD2 matching over 14 bases. Material: peripheral blood. CDR3: CASSFFPGLAGVETQYF. CDR3 nucleotide sequence: TGTGCCAGCAGCTTTTTCCCGGGACTAGCGGGAGTAGAGACCCAGTACTTC.